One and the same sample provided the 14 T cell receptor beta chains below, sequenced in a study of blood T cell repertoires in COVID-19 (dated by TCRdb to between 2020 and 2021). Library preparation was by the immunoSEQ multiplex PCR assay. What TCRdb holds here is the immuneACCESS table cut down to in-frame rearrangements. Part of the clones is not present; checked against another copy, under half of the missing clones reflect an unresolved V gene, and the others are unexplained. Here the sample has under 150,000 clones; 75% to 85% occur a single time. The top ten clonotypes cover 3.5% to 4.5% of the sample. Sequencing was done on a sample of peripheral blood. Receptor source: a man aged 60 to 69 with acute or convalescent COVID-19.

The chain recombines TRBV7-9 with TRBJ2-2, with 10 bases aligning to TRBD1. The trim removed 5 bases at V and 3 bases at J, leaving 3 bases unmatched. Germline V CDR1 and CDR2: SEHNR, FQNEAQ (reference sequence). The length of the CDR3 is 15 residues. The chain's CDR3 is CASSPDRGYTGELFF. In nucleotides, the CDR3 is TGTGCCAGCAGCCCGGACAGGGGGTACACCGGGGAGCTGTTTTTT.

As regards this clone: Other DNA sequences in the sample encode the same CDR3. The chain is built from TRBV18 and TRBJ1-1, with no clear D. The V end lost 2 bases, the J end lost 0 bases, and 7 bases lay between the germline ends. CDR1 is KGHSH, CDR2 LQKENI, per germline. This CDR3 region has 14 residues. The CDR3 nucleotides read TGTGCCAGCTCACCAGGGCAGGTGAACACTGAAGCTTTCTTT. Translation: CASSPGQVNTEAFF.

The CDR3 nucleotides are TGTGCCAGCAGCTTAGGACTTGGGGGGAGGGCAGATACGCAGTATTTT. Its translation: CASSLGLGGRADTQYF. The gene calls are TRBV11-2 and TRBJ2-3, with TRBD2 matching over 7 bases. CDR1 is SGHAT, CDR2 FQNNGV, per germline. This CDR3 contains 16 residues. V shed 1 base, J shed 4 bases, and the junction held 8 bases outside the gene matches.

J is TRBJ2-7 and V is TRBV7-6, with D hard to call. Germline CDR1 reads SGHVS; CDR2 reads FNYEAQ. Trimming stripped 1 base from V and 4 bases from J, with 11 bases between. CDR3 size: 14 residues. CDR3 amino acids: CASSLDGLKYEQYF. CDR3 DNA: TGTGCCAGCAGCTTAGACGGTCTGAAATACGAGCAGTACTTC.

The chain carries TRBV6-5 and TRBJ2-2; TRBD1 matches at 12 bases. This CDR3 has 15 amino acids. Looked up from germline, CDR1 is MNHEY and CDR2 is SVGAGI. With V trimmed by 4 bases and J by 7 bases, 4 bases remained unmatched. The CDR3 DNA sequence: TGTGCCAGCAGTTCCGGGACAGGGGGCATCGGGGAGCTGTTTTTT. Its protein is CASSSGTGGIGELFF.

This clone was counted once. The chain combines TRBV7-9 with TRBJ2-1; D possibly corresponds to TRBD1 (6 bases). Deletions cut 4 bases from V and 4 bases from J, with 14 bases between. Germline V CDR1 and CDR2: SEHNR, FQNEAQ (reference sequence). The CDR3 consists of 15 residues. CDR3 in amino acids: CASSSPGTPYNEQFF. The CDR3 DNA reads TGTGCCAGCAGCTCACCGGGGACACCTTACAATGAGCAGTTCTTC.

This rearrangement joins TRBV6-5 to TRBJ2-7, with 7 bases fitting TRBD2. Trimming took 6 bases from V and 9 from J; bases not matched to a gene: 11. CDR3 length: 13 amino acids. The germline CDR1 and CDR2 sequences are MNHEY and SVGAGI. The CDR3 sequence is CASRPERGRGQYF. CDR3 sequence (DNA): TGTGCCAGCAGGCCCGAGCGGGGCCGCGGGCAGTACTTC.

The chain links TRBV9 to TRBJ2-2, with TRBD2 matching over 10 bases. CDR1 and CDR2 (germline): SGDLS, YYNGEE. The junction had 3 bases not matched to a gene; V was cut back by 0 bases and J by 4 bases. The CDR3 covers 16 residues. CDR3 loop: CASSVGLAGATGELFF. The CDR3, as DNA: TGTGCCAGCAGCGTAGGCCTAGCGGGAGCCACCGGGGAGCTGTTTTTT.

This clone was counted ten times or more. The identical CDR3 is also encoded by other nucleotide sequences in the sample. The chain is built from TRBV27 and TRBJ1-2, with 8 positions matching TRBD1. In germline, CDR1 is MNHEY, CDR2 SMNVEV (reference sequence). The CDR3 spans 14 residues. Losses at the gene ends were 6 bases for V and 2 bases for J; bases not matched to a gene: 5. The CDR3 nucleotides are TGTGCCAGCAGAGGACAGGGAGCAAACTATGGCTACACCTTC. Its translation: CASRGQGANYGYTF.

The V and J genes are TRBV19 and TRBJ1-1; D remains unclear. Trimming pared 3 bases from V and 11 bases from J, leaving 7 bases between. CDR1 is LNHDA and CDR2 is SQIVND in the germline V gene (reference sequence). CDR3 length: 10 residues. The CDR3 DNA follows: TGTGCCAGTAGTATGTCCGGGGCTTTCTTT. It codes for CASSMSGAFF.

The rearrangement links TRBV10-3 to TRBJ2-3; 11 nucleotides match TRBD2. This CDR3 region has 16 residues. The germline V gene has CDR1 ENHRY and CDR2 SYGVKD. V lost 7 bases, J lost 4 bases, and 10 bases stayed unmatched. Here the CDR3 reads CAIKRTSGSWADTQYF. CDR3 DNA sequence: TGTGCCATCAAGCGCACTAGCGGGAGCTGGGCAGATACGCAGTATTTT.

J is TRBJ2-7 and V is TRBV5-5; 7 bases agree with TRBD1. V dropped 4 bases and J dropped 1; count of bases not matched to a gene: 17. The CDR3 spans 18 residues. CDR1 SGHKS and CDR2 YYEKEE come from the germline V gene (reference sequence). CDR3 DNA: TGTGCCAGCAGCCTAATCATGGTCCGGACAGGCGTTTCCTACGAGCAGTACTTC. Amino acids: CASSLIMVRTGVSYEQYF.

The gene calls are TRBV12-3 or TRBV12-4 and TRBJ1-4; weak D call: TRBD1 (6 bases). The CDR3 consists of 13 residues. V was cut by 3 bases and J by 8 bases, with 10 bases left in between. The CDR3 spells CASSLIQGEKLFF. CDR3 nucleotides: TGTGCCAGCAGTTTGATACAGGGAGAAAAACTGTTTTTT.

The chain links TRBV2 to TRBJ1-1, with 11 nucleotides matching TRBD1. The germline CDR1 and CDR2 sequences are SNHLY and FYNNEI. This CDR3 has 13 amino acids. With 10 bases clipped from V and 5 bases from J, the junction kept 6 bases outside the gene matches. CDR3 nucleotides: TGTGCCATCGGACAGGGGGCTGGAACTGAAGCTTTCTTT. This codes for CAIGQGAGTEAFF.